This TCR beta chain was sequenced for a study of shared clonotypes between healthy human individuals. The assay was immunoSEQ multiplex PCR, and TCRdb's table has in-frame clones only and misses some. The repertoire includes 1,400,000 or so clones, about 98.5% of them detected once, and roughly 0.36% sits in the top ten. Donors were healthy HIV-negative adults without recently reported acute infections or vaccinations. In germline, CDR1 is SGHRS, CDR2 YFSETQ. CDR3 length: 15 amino acids. The V end lost 4 bases, the J end lost 1 base, and 14 bases lay between the germline ends. What was sequenced was naive CD4+ T cells sorted from blood. Subset specified: CD45RA+ positively selected. This TCR came from a man aged 25 to 40 in good health. This chain connects TRBV5-1 to TRBJ1-1; D might be TRBD1 (6 bases). The CDR3 coding sequence is TGCGCCAGCAGCGTCCACGGGGGCACGAACACTGAAGCTTTCTTT. It is translated as CASSVHGGTNTEAFF.